The rows below give T cell receptor beta chains drawn from one sample of a study of CD8 T cells in ankylosing spondylitis. TCRdb processed the 5' RACE reads anew with MiXCR; each CDR3 protein has one entry. The sample has 300,000 to 400,000 distinct CDR3 sequences, 20% to 25% seen once. The sequenced sample was blood, either unsorted or a sorted T cell fraction (not recorded which). The receptor set was obtained from a male donor with ankylosing spondylitis or in good health (not recorded which). Each CDR3 is given with its conserved first and last residue. The D gene is left open where the match is weak. Rows give clone size only sometimes, using once, few, many, or a class for an expanded clone.

clone_size: many
v_call: TRBV29-1
d_call: .
j_call: TRBJ2-3
cdr3_aa: CSVNGKEKGRLDTQYF
cdr3_nt: TGCAGCGTGAATGGGAAAGAAAAGGGCCGGCTTGATACGCAGTATTTT

clone_size: many
v_call: TRBV6-1
d_call: .
j_call: TRBJ2-7
cdr3_aa: CASSEGEPSYEQYF
cdr3_nt: TGTGCCAGCAGTGAAGGGGAACCCTCCTACGAGCAGTACTTC

clone_size: few
v_call: TRBV18
d_call: .
j_call: TRBJ2-4
cdr3_aa: CASSLDRPGELAKNIQYF
cdr3_nt: TGTGCCAGCTCACTCGACAGGCCTGGCGAACTAGCCAAAAACATTCAGTACTTC

clone_size: .
v_call: TRBV2
d_call: .
j_call: TRBJ2-1
cdr3_aa: CASRPKYNEQFF
cdr3_nt: TGTGCCAGCAGACCCAAATACAATGAGCAGTTCTTC

clone_size: .
v_call: TRBV3-1
d_call: TRBD1
j_call: TRBJ2-1
cdr3_aa: CASSLLRDRSYNEQFF
cdr3_nt: TGTGCCAGCAGCCTGCTCCGGGACAGGTCCTACAATGAGCAGTTCTTC

clone_size: .
v_call: TRBV7-9
d_call: .
j_call: TRBJ2-7
cdr3_aa: CASSHRDESYEQYF
cdr3_nt: TGTGCCAGCAGCCACCGGGACGAATCCTACGAGCAGTACTTC

clone_size: many
v_call: TRBV10-3
d_call: .
j_call: TRBJ2-7
cdr3_aa: CAISESDSAYEQYF
cdr3_nt: TGTGCCATCAGTGAGTCGGACAGTGCATACGAGCAGTACTTC

clone_size: .
v_call: TRBV5-1
d_call: TRBD2
j_call: TRBJ2-1
cdr3_aa: CASRLADSYNEQFF
cdr3_nt: TGCGCCAGCAGACTAGCGGACTCCTACAATGAGCAGTTCTTC

clone_size: .
v_call: TRBV20-1
d_call: .
j_call: TRBJ2-5
cdr3_aa: CSAAQTARDGQETQYF
cdr3_nt: TGCAGTGCCGCCCAAACCGCCCGAGACGGCCAAGAGACCCAGTACTTC

clone_size: .
v_call: TRBV6-5
d_call: .
j_call: TRBJ2-2
cdr3_aa: CASGLVTGELFF
cdr3_nt: TGTGCCAGCGGTCTAGTCACCGGGGAGCTGTTTTTT

clone_size: .
v_call: TRBV20-1
d_call: TRBD1
j_call: TRBJ2-7
cdr3_aa: CCARAGTGSYEQYF
cdr3_nt: TGCTGTGCTAGAGCCGGGACAGGGTCCTACGAGCAGTACTTC

clone_size: few
v_call: TRBV9
d_call: .
j_call: TRBJ2-7
cdr3_aa: CASSVLPGSTYEQYF
cdr3_nt: TGTGCCAGCAGCGTACTGCCGGGGTCGACGTACGAGCAGTACTTC

clone_size: .
v_call: TRBV20-1
d_call: TRBD1
j_call: TRBJ2-7
cdr3_aa: CSAAPGTGVFEQYF
cdr3_nt: TGCAGTGCAGCCCCCGGGACAGGGGTGTTTGAGCAGTACTTC

clone_size: few
v_call: TRBV19
d_call: .
j_call: TRBJ2-7
cdr3_aa: CASSFSVGAYEQYF
cdr3_nt: TGTGCCAGTAGTTTTTCGGTGGGAGCCTACGAGCAGTACTTC

clone_size: .
v_call: TRBV5-1
d_call: .
j_call: TRBJ2-7
cdr3_aa: CASSLDLYEQYF
cdr3_nt: TGCGCCAGCAGCTTGGATCTCTACGAGCAGTACTTC

clone_size: .
v_call: TRBV12-3/TRBV12-4
d_call: TRBD2
j_call: TRBJ2-1
cdr3_aa: CASSFRISGGEYNEQFF
cdr3_nt: TGTGCCAGCAGTTTCCGCATTAGCGGGGGGGAATACAATGAGCAGTTCTTC

clone_size: .
v_call: TRBV12-3/TRBV12-4
d_call: TRBD2
j_call: TRBJ2-3
cdr3_aa: CASSFFLAGSDTQYF
cdr3_nt: TGTGCCAGCAGTTTTTTCCTAGCGGGGTCAGATACGCAGTATTTT

clone_size: .
v_call: TRBV12-3/TRBV12-4
d_call: .
j_call: TRBJ2-1
cdr3_aa: CASSSGPSAAYNEQFF
cdr3_nt: TGTGCCAGCAGCTCCGGGCCCTCTGCGGCTTACAATGAGCAGTTCTTC

clone_size: .
v_call: TRBV29-1
d_call: TRBD2
j_call: TRBJ2-1
cdr3_aa: CSDSLAGIYNEQFF
cdr3_nt: TGCAGCGATTCACTAGCGGGGATCTACAATGAGCAGTTCTTC

clone_size: .
v_call: TRBV10-3
d_call: TRBD1
j_call: TRBJ2-3
cdr3_aa: CAISELGQGAEADTQYF
cdr3_nt: TGTGCCATCAGTGAGCTCGGACAGGGGGCAGAAGCAGATACGCAGTATTTT

clone_size: .
v_call: TRBV12-3/TRBV12-4
d_call: .
j_call: TRBJ2-7
cdr3_aa: CASSIGTAEQYF
cdr3_nt: TGTGCCAGCAGTATAGGGACGGCCGAGCAGTACTTC

clone_size: .
v_call: TRBV20-1
d_call: .
j_call: TRBJ2-1
cdr3_aa: CSARGPGDEQFF
cdr3_nt: TGCAGTGCTAGAGGCCCGGGGGATGAGCAGTTCTTC

clone_size: .
v_call: TRBV7-3
d_call: TRBD1
j_call: TRBJ2-5
cdr3_aa: CASSLGPGQGQETQYF
cdr3_nt: TGTGCCAGCAGCCTGGGGCCGGGACAGGGCCAAGAGACCCAGTACTTC

clone_size: .
v_call: TRBV5-5
d_call: TRBD1
j_call: TRBJ2-7
cdr3_aa: CASSSGTGPYAQYF
cdr3_nt: TGTGCCAGCAGCTCCGGGACAGGACCGTACGCGCAGTACTTC

clone_size: few
v_call: TRBV6-1
d_call: .
j_call: TRBJ2-1
cdr3_aa: CASSESGPPISFYNEQFF
cdr3_nt: TGTGCCAGCAGTGAATCCGGCCCACCCATTAGCTTCTACAATGAGCAGTTCTTC

clone_size: .
v_call: TRBV2
d_call: TRBD1
j_call: TRBJ2-6
cdr3_aa: CASSGVRTGPFSGANVLTF
cdr3_nt: TGTGCCAGCAGTGGCGTCCGGACAGGGCCTTTCTCTGGGGCCAACGTCCTGACTTTC

clone_size: .
v_call: TRBV28
d_call: .
j_call: TRBJ2-6
cdr3_aa: CASGISRTKSSGANVLTF
cdr3_nt: TGTGCCAGCGGCATTTCCAGGACAAAAAGCTCTGGGGCCAACGTCCTGACTTTC